The clone carrying this T cell receptor (beta chain) was observed a handful of times. Its antigen is undetermined. TCRdb itself ran the 5' RACE reads through MiXCR, one entry per CDR3 protein. Of hundreds of thousands of distinct CDR3 sequences listed, approximately 26% are singletons. This sample is drawn from a study of CD8 T cells in ankylosing spondylitis. General study results and limits: Clones linked to disease, bearing a CD8+ phenotype, were relatively rare in peripheral blood. Typical of ankylosing spondylitis blood, it appeared, was a TCR beta motif of eight highly homologous variants.

The CDR3 extends over 11 amino acids. With 1 base removed from V and 5 bases from J, the gap between germline ends came to 5 bases. Germline values: CDR1 SQVTM, CDR2 ANQGSEA. The chain links TRBV29-1 to TRBJ1-1; D is ambiguous. The receptor was isolated from a male donor with ankylosing spondylitis. Sequencing was performed on blood, either unsorted or a sorted T cell fraction (not recorded which). CDR3 protein: CSVEGETEAFF. CDR3 bases: TGCAGCGTTGAAGGTGAGACTGAAGCTTTCTTT.